These 8 T cell receptor beta chains originate from one sample sequenced in a study of T cell changes during pregnancy in multiple sclerosis (dated by TCRdb to the late 2010s). Library generation was performed with the immunoSEQ multiplex PCR assay. TCRdb retrieved this table from immuneACCESS and kept in-frame rearrangements only. Not all clones are present; in checked studies, unresolved V genes account for under half, and no reason is known for the remainder. This sample gives 30,000 to 35,000 clones in total; under 90% of them show up just once. 4.5% to 5.5% of the sample goes to the ten largest clones. The sequenced sample was CD8+ T cells from peripheral blood mononuclear cells, obtained after pregnancy. Receptor source: a female donor with multiple sclerosis, enrolled in a pregnancy study.

The V gene is TRBV5-5, the J gene TRBJ1-2; D is undetermined. The V gene lost 0 bases and the J gene lost 3 bases, with 6 bases spanning the gap. The CDR3 is 13 residues long. Per the germline V gene, CDR1 is SGHKS and CDR2 is YYEKEE (reference sequence). CDR3 DNA: TGTGCCAGCAGCTTGGTGTCAGACTATGGCTACACCTTC. Translation: CASSLVSDYGYTF.

This chain's CDR3 is CASSHDRGPIYGYTF. The CDR3, as DNA: TGTGCCAGCAGTCACGACAGGGGTCCTATCTATGGCTACACCTTC. The chain has TRBV6-5 and TRBJ1-2, with 8 bases identical to TRBD1. Trimming took 5 bases from V and 4 from J; bases not matched to a gene: 9. The CDR3 covers 15 residues. CDR1 is MNHEY, CDR2 SVGAGI, per germline.

J is TRBJ1-1 and V is TRBV13, with a tentative D call TRBD1 (6 bases). Trimming stripped 3 bases from V and 3 bases from J, with 11 bases between. This CDR3 contains 14 residues. From germline, CDR1 is PRHDT and CDR2 FYEKMQ (reference sequence). CDR3 nucleotide sequence: TGTGCCAGCAGCTTGGTACAGGGCTACACTGAAGCTTTCTTT. This codes for CASSLVQGYTEAFF.

The V call is TRBV7-3, the J call TRBJ2-7; weak D call: TRBD2 (6 bases). The CDR3 has 14 residues. Germline CDR1 and CDR2: SGHTA and FQGTGA. V lost 3 bases, J lost 3 bases, and 12 bases lay in between. CDR3 sequence reads: CASSFLSSDYEQYF. CDR3 DNA: TGTGCCAGCAGCTTTCTGTCTAGCGACTACGAGCAGTACTTC.

The V call is TRBV15, the J call TRBJ1-4; D is possibly TRBD1 (6 bases). The germline CDR1 and CDR2 sequences are LNHNV and YYDKDF (reference sequence). V lost 3 bases and J 7 bases, leaving 15 bases between the germline ends. The CDR3 sequence is 15 residues long. CDR3 sequence (DNA): TGTGCCACCAGCAGGACGAGGGGGGGAGGTGAAAAACTGTTTTTT. This translates into CATSRTRGGGEKLFF.

The rearrangement joins TRBV11-2 to TRBJ1-2, with a tentative D call TRBD1 (5 bases). Germline V gene lookup returns CDR1 SGHAT and CDR2 FQNNGV. The CDR3 extends over 14 amino acids. V shed 1 base and J shed 3 bases, with 9 bases lying between them. The CDR3 DNA follows: TGTGCCAGCAGCTTAGCAGGGCAGTACTATGGCTACACCTTC. Its protein product is CASSLAGQYYGYTF. Looking up the rest from reference TRBV11-2 and TRBJ1-2 gives the full variable domain: EAGVAQSPRYKIIEKRQSVAFWCNPISGHATLYWYQQILGQGPKLLIQFQNNGVVDDSQLPKDRFSAERLKGVDSTLKIQPAKLEDSAVYLCASSLAGQYYGYTFGSGTRLTVV.

This chain joins TRBV5-1 and TRBJ2-7; tentative D call: TRBD1 (5 bases). The germline CDR1 and CDR2 sequences are SGHRS and YFSETQ. The CDR3 covers 14 residues. Between the trimmed V and J ends, which lost 1 base and 0 bases, there was a span of 8 bases. This CDR3 is CASSLPGNSYEQYF. The CDR3 DNA reads TGCGCCAGCAGCTTGCCAGGGAACTCCTACGAGCAGTACTTC.

This sequence joins TRBV5-8 and TRBJ1-2; 7 positions agree with TRBD1. Trimming cost V 2 bases and J 6 bases; bases outside gene matches: 4. Germline V lookup: CDR1 SGHTS, CDR2 YDEGEE. CDR3 size: 13 residues. The CDR3: CASSLPGQNGYTF. In DNA form, the CDR3 reads TGTGCCAGCAGCTTACCGGGACAGAATGGCTACACCTTC.